One and the same sample provided the 10 T cell receptor beta chains below, sequenced in a study of early T cells in non-severe SARS-CoV-2 infection. TCRdb used MiXCR to reprocess the 5' RACE reads, holding one entry per CDR3 protein. The data hold tens of thousands of distinct CDR3 sequences, with about 6% observed a single time. Sequences were obtained from whole blood. The source is an adult who was a healthcare worker with PCR-confirmed SARS-CoV-2 infection or an uninfected control (not recorded which).

This clonotype appeared many times. The J gene is TRBJ2-1, the V gene TRBV14, with D unclear. Per germline, CDR1 SGHDN and CDR2 FVKESK. Deletions cut 3 bases from V and 8 bases from J, with 8 bases between. This CDR3 is 12 amino acids long. The CDR3 DNA sequence: TGTGCCAGCAGCCACACCACACATGAGCAGTTCTTC. Encoded protein: CASSHTTHEQFF.

The V and J genes are TRBV7-8 and TRBJ2-1, with D possibly TRBD1 on 6 matching bases. From germline, CDR1 is SGHVS and CDR2 FQNEAQ. This CDR3 comprises 16 residues. The ends were cut back, 4 bases at V and 5 bases at J, with 18 bases in the middle. The chain's CDR3 is CASSYSQGGGDNEQFF. As DNA, the CDR3 is TGTGCCAGCAGCTATAGCCAAGGGGGTGGAGACAATGAGCAGTTCTTC.

This clonotype was picked up many times. The CDR3 DNA sequence: TGCAGTGCTCCAGCCTTCTATTCTCGGGAGCAGTACTTC. Its translation: CSAPAFYSREQYF. The J gene is TRBJ2-7, the V gene TRBV20-1, with unresolved D. The CDR3 is 13 amino acids. Per germline, CDR1 DFQATT and CDR2 SNEGSKA (reference sequence). V lost 5 bases and J lost 7, with 18 bases in between.

This clonotype was found many times. The rearrangement links TRBV4-2 to TRBJ1-1, with a possible D match to TRBD1 (6 bases). The CDR3 sequence is 15 residues long. Looked up from germline, CDR1 is LGHNA and CDR2 is YNFKEQ. Between the trimmed V and J ends, which lost 5 bases and 4 bases, there was a span of 17 bases. The CDR3 nucleotides read TGTGCCAGCAGCGATACAGGGCAATCGAGCACTGAAGCTTTCTTT. This encodes CASSDTGQSSTEAFF.

In its sample, this clonotype was seen a few times. This chain connects TRBV5-1 to TRBJ2-3; D gene uncertain. The germline V gene encodes CDR1 SGHRS and CDR2 YFSETQ. V dropped 0 bases and J dropped 2 bases, with 7 bases sitting between them. The CDR3 covers 14 residues. CDR3 DNA: TGCGCCAGCAGCTTGGGCTTATACACAGATACGCAGTATTTT. Its protein product is CASSLGLYTDTQYF.

This clonotype was detected many times. V usage is TRBV20-1 and J usage is TRBJ2-1; D is unclear. The CDR3 totals 14 residues. Trimming cost V 2 bases and J 2 bases, with 10 bases left between them. Germline CDR1 reads DFQATT; CDR2 reads SNEGSKA (reference sequence). In DNA, the CDR3 is TGCAGTGCTAGACCGGTCGGGCCCTACAATGAGCAGTTCTTC. It yields the protein CSARPVGPYNEQFF.

This clonotype was counted ten times or more. The chain uses TRBV10-3 and TRBJ1-6; weak D call: TRBD1 (6 bases). The germline V gene has CDR1 ENHRY and CDR2 SYGVKD. The CDR3 runs 15 residues. V gave up 1 base and J gave up 7 bases, with 11 bases separating them. In DNA, the CDR3 is TGTGCCATCAGTGAGTGGGGCAGGGGAAATTCACCCCTCCACTTT. As protein: CAISEWGRGNSPLHF.

The chain uses TRBV7-9 and TRBJ1-4; possible D gene TRBD1, 5 bases. The V and J ends lost 6 bases and 5 bases respectively, with 13 bases between them. In germline, CDR1 is SEHNR, CDR2 FQNEAQ (reference sequence). The CDR3 has 14 amino acids. CDR3 nucleotide sequence: TGTGCCAGCAGTTTAAGCCAGGGCAATGAAAAACTGTTTTTT. This codes for CASSLSQGNEKLFF.

There are many counts of this clonotype. The chain combines TRBV6-6 with TRBJ2-7; 11 nucleotides align to TRBD2. With V trimmed by 0 bases and J by 2 bases, 6 bases remained unmatched. Germline CDR1 and CDR2: MNHNY and SVGAGI (reference sequence). The CDR3 extends over 17 amino acids. CDR3 sequence: CASSYSPSGRTTYEQYF. The CDR3 coding sequence is TGTGCCAGCAGTTACTCGCCTAGCGGGAGGACCACCTACGAGCAGTACTTC.

This clonotype was observed at least ten times. V is TRBV11-2 and J is TRBJ2-2, with TRBD1 matching over 9 bases. Germline trimming cut 5 bases from V and 6 bases from J; bases unmatched to any gene: 7. Per the germline V gene, CDR1 is SGHAT and CDR2 is FQNNGV. The CDR3 totals 15 residues. The CDR3 spells CASSGRQGVAGELFF. For the CDR3, the DNA is TGTGCCAGCAGCGGCAGACAGGGGGTGGCCGGGGAGCTGTTTTTT.